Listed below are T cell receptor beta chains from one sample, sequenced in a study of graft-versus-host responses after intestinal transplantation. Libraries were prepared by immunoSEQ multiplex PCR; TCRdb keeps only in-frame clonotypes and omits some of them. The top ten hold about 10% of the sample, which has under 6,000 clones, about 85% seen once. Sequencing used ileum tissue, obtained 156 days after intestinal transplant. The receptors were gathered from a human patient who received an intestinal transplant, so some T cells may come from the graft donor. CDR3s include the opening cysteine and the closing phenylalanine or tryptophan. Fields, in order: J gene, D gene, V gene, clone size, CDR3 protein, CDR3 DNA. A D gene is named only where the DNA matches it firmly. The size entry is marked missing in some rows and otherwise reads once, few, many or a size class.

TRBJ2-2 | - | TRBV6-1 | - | CASSERSGLGANTGELFF | TGTGCCAGCAGTGAAAGGTCCGGGTTAGGCGCGAACACCGGGGAGCTGTTTTTT
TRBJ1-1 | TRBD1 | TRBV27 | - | CASTYRDSPNTEAFF | TGTGCCAGCACCTACCGGGACAGTCCTAACACTGAAGCTTTCTTT
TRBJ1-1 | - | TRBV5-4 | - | CASSLFRGNTEAFF | TGTGCCAGCAGCTTATTCAGGGGGAACACTGAAGCTTTCTTT
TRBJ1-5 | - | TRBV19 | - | CASSPRGDGQPQHF | TGTGCCAGTAGTCCTAGGGGGGATGGGCAGCCCCAGCATTTT
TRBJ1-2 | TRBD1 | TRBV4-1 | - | CASSQEWTGGYTF | TGCGCCAGCAGCCAAGAATGGACAGGCGGCTACACCTTC
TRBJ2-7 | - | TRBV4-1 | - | CASSQDRPLVQYF | TGCGCCAGCAGCCAAGATAGGCCACTAGTCCAGTACTTC
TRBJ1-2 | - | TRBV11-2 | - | CASSLDLYYGYTF | TGTGCCAGCAGCTTAGATTTGTACTATGGCTACACCTTC
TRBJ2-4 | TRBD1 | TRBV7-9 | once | CASSFGDRGAKNIQYF | TGTGCCAGCAGCTTTGGGGACAGGGGAGCCAAAAACATTCAGTACTTC
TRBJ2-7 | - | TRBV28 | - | CASSLGSLEESYEQYF | TGTGCCAGCAGTTTAGGTAGTCTAGAGGAGTCCTACGAGCAGTACTTC
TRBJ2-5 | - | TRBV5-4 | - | CASSASQGRETQYF | TGTGCCAGCAGCGCCAGTCAGGGGCGAGAGACCCAGTACTTC
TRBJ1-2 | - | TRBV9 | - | CASSEGNYGYTF | TGTGCCAGCAGCGAGGGTAACTATGGCTACACCTTC
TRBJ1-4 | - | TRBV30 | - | CAWRADLGGQKLFF | TGTGCCTGGAGGGCGGACCTCGGGGGGCAAAAACTGTTTTTT
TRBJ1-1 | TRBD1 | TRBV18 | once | CASSYQGGTTEAFF | TGTGCCAGCTCCTACCAGGGGGGTACCACTGAAGCTTTCTTT
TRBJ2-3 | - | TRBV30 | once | CAWKAGLYTDTQYF | TGTGCCTGGAAGGCGGGACTCTACACAGATACGCAGTATTTT
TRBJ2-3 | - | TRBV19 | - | CASSLIGRGTDTQYF | TGTGCCAGTAGTTTAATAGGTCGGGGAACAGATACGCAGTATTTT
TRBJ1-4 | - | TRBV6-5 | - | CASSYSWTDNEKLFF | TGTGCCAGCAGTTACTCATGGACGGACAATGAAAAACTGTTTTTT
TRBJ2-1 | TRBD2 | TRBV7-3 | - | CASSLGQAGGYEQFF | TGTGCCAGCAGCTTAGGCCAAGCGGGAGGGTATGAGCAGTTCTTC
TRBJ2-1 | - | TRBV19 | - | CASSYSISYNEQFF | TGTGCCAGTAGTTATTCAATCTCCTACAATGAGCAGTTCTTC
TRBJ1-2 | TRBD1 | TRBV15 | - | CATSRAETGAGGYTF | TGTGCCACCAGCAGAGCTGAGACAGGGGCGGGGGGCTACACCTTC
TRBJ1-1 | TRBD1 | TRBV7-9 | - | CASSWTGGPNTEAFF | TGTGCCAGCAGCTGGACAGGGGGCCCTAACACTGAAGCTTTCTTT
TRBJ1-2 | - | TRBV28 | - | CASSLGRARYGYTF | TGTGCCAGCAGTTTGGGCAGAGCCCGCTATGGCTACACCTTC
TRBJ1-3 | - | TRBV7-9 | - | CASSLRVISRDTIYF | TGTGCCAGCAGCTTACGCGTCATATCGAGGGACACCATATATTTT
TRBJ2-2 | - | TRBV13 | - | CASSLGSTGTGELFF | TGTGCCAGCAGCTTAGGCTCGACAGGCACCGGGGAGCTGTTTTTT
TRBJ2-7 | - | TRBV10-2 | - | CASATPKARPEQYF | TGCGCCAGCGCAACCCCGAAGGCGCGACCAGAGCAGTACTTC
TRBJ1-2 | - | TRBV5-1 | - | CASSPATPHYGYTF | TGCGCCAGCAGCCCCGCCACCCCGCACTATGGCTACACCTTC
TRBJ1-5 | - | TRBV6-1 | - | CASGQPQHF | TGTGCCAGCGGTCAGCCCCAGCATTTT
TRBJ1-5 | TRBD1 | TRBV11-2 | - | CASSLDLVAGGNQPQHF | TGTGCCAGCAGCTTAGATCTTGTGGCAGGGGGAAACCAGCCCCAGCATTTT
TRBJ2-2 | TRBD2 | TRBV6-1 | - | CASSVEAGGPNTGELFF | TGTGCCAGCAGTGTTGAGGCGGGAGGGCCGAACACCGGGGAGCTGTTTTTT
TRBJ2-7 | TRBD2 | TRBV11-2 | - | CASSFLAGGLLYEQYF | TGTGCCAGCAGCTTTCTAGCGGGAGGCCTCCTCTACGAGCAGTACTTC
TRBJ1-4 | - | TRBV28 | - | CASFGRTITNEKLFF | TGTGCCAGCTTCGGGCGGACTATAACTAATGAAAAACTGTTTTTT